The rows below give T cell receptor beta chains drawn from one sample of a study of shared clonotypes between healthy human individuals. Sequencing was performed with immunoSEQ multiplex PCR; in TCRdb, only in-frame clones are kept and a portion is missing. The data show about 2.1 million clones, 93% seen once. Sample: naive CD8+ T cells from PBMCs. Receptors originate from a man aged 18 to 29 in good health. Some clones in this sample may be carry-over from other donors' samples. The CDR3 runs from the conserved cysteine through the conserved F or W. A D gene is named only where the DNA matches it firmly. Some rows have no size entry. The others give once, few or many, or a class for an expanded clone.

CDR3: CASSIDVGNQPQHF; DNA: TGTGCCAGTAGTATAGATGTGGGGAATCAGCCCCAGCATTTT; J: TRBJ1-5; V: TRBV19; D: .; size: .
CDR3: CASSSGGMNTEAFF; DNA: TGTGCCAGCAGCTCAGGGGGGATGAACACTGAAGCTTTCTTT; J: TRBJ1-1; V: TRBV16; D: TRBD1; size: .
CDR3: CASSLGGRYESYF; DNA: TGTGCCAGCAGCTTAGGGGGCAGATACGAGTCATATTTT; J: TRBJ2-3; V: TRBV7-8; D: .; size: .
CDR3: CAWSLGRPTYNEQFF; DNA: TGTGCCTGGAGTTTAGGGCGGCCTACCTACAATGAGCAGTTCTTC; J: TRBJ2-1; V: TRBV30; D: .; size: .
CDR3: CASSPQGGSRNTEAFF; DNA: TGTGCCAGCTCACCCCAAGGAGGGAGTAGAAACACTGAAGCTTTCTTT; J: TRBJ1-1; V: TRBV18; D: .; size: once
CDR3: CASRSGNTEAFF; DNA: TGTGCCAGCAGGTCCGGCAACACTGAAGCTTTCTTT; J: TRBJ1-1; V: TRBV11-2; D: .; size: .
CDR3: CASSLLTSTGELFF; DNA: TGCGCCAGCAGCCTCTTGACTAGTACCGGGGAGCTGTTTTTT; J: TRBJ2-2; V: TRBV5-1; D: .; size: .
CDR3: CASSPYLGYEQYF; DNA: TGTGCCAGCAGCCCCTATTTGGGGTACGAGCAGTACTTC; J: TRBJ2-7; V: TRBV6-6; D: .; size: .
CDR3: CASSEWLIGQGTDTQYF; DNA: TGTGCCAGCAGTGAATGGCTTATAGGACAGGGAACAGATACGCAGTATTTT; J: TRBJ2-3; V: TRBV25-1; D: TRBD1; size: .
CDR3: CASSLTGTYQETQYF; DNA: TGTGCCAGCAGCTTAACCGGGACTTACCAAGAGACCCAGTACTTC; J: TRBJ2-5; V: TRBV7-3; D: .; size: once
CDR3: CASSLARGYEQYF; DNA: TGTGCCAGCAGCTTAGCCAGGGGCTACGAGCAGTACTTC; J: TRBJ2-7; V: TRBV11-2; D: .; size: .
CDR3: CASSLARGYADTQYF; DNA: TGTGCCAGCAGCTTAGCTCGCGGGTATGCTGATACGCAGTATTTT; J: TRBJ2-3; V: TRBV11-1; D: .; size: .
CDR3: CSVPLRETQYF; DNA: TGCAGCGTTCCCCTTAGAGAGACCCAGTACTTC; J: TRBJ2-5; V: TRBV29-1; D: .; size: .
CDR3: CASSLGGSKETQYF; DNA: TGCGCCAGCAGCTTGGGAGGGAGTAAGGAGACCCAGTACTTC; J: TRBJ2-5; V: TRBV5-1; D: .; size: .
CDR3: CSVVVLGETQYF; DNA: TGCAGCGTTGTGGTTCTCGGGGAGACCCAGTACTTC; J: TRBJ2-5; V: TRBV29-1; D: .; size: .
CDR3: CARRGQGAVRNTGELFF; DNA: TGTGCCAGGCGGGGACAGGGGGCTGTAAGGAACACCGGGGAGCTGTTTTTT; J: TRBJ2-2; V: TRBV21-1; D: .; size: .
CDR3: CASSPTRSDSNQPQHF; DNA: TGTGCCAGCTCACCTACGCGCAGTGATAGCAATCAGCCCCAGCATTTT; J: TRBJ1-5; V: TRBV18; D: .; size: few
CDR3: CASSGLPNSYEQYF; DNA: TGTGCCAGCTCTGGACTACCGAACTCCTACGAGCAGTACTTC; J: TRBJ2-7; V: TRBV18; D: .; size: .
CDR3: CASSTIRDVRSGSNQPQHF; DNA: TGTGCCAGTAGTACGATCCGGGACGTCCGTTCGGGGAGCAATCAGCCCCAGCATTTT; J: TRBJ1-5; V: TRBV19; D: .; size: .
CDR3: CASRPGHMSYGYTF; DNA: TGTGCCAGCAGACCGGGACACATGAGCTATGGCTACACCTTC; J: TRBJ1-2; V: TRBV6-5; D: .; size: .
CDR3: CAGKAWTESNYGYTF; DNA: TGTGCCGGAAAAGCATGGACAGAGTCTAACTATGGCTACACCTTC; J: TRBJ1-2; V: TRBV28; D: .; size: .
CDR3: CASSIGRSSDRQYF; DNA: TGTGCCAGTAGTATCGGCAGATCCTCGGATCGGCAGTACTTC; J: TRBJ2-7; V: TRBV19; D: .; size: .